Listed here are 9 T cell receptor beta chains from one sample, sequenced in a study of control samples from healthy donors and cancer patients. Clones were read by immunoSEQ multiplex PCR, and TCRdb kept only the in-frame ones, dropping some. The table has some 120,000 clones, roughly 92% seen once; the top ten hold more than 2%. Sequenced input: blood. These receptors all stem from a man aged 30 to 39 in good health.

The chain recombines TRBV5-8 with TRBJ1-1; maybe TRBD1 (6 bases). This CDR3 spans 15 amino acids. The germline V and J ends were trimmed by 2 bases and 4 bases, with 15 bases remaining between them. The germline V gene encodes CDR1 SGHTS and CDR2 YDEGEE. Here the CDR3 reads CASSFAGAGGTEAFF. The CDR3, as DNA: TGTGCCAGCAGCTTCGCGGGGGCTGGGGGCACTGAAGCTTTCTTT.

The chain uses TRBV28 and TRBJ2-1; TRBD2 matches 10 bases. The CDR3 sequence is 17 residues long. Losses at the gene ends were 1 base for V and 3 bases for J; bases not matched to a gene: 6. Per germline, CDR1 MDHEN and CDR2 SYDVKM. CDR3 sequence: CASSLSERGGLYNEQFF. Written as DNA, the CDR3 is TGTGCCAGCAGTTTATCGGAGCGGGGGGGTCTCTACAATGAGCAGTTCTTC.

The chain combines TRBV7-9 with TRBJ2-1; 9 positions agree with TRBD2. Germline V gene lookup returns CDR1 SEHNR and CDR2 FQNEAQ (reference sequence). CDR3 size: 17 residues. The trim removed 2 bases at V and 5 bases at J, leaving 10 bases unmatched. The DNA for the CDR3 is TGTGCCAGCAGCTTAATTAGGGCAGCGGGGGGTGACAATGAGCAGTTCTTC. This encodes CASSLIRAAGGDNEQFF.

The V and J genes are TRBV5-1 and TRBJ2-1, with 14 bases aligning to TRBD2. In germline, CDR1 is SGHRS, CDR2 YFSETQ. The V and J ends lost 4 bases and 6 bases, in that order; junction bases with no gene match: 3. CDR3 length equals 15 residues. This chain's CDR3 is CASSPGTSGGNEQFF. CDR3 DNA sequence: TGCGCCAGCAGCCCGGGGACTAGCGGGGGCAATGAGCAGTTCTTC.

The chain links TRBV4-2 to TRBJ2-3; 7 bases line up with TRBD2. Germline V CDR1 and CDR2: LGHNA, YNFKEQ. The CDR3 is made up of 15 amino acids. The V and J ends lost 1 base and 2 bases, in that order; junction bases with no gene match: 3. CDR3 DNA: TGTGCCAGCAGCCAAGGGGGACTAAACACAGATACGCAGTATTTT. Encoded protein: CASSQGGLNTDTQYF.

The chain carries TRBV5-6 and TRBJ2-1, with D possibly TRBD2 on 5 matching bases. The germline V and J ends were trimmed by 0 bases and 4 bases, with 11 bases remaining between them. The CDR3 extends over 15 amino acids. CDR1 SGHDT and CDR2 YYEEEE come from the germline V gene. The CDR3 here is CASSLGASLYNEQFF. The CDR3 DNA reads TGTGCCAGCAGCTTGGGGGCTAGCTTATACAATGAGCAGTTCTTC.

The rearrangement links TRBV5-1 to TRBJ1-5; unclear D gene. Per the germline V gene, CDR1 is SGHRS and CDR2 is YFSETQ. CDR3 length: 14 residues. Trimming left V 1 base short and J 3 bases short, with 8 bases between. This CDR3 reads CASSLSGVNQPQHF. Written as DNA, the CDR3 is TGCGCCAGCAGCTTGAGTGGGGTCAATCAGCCCCAGCATTTT.

This rearrangement joins TRBV6-5 to TRBJ1-5; 9 nucleotides line up with TRBD1. V shed 6 bases, J shed 3 bases, and the junction held 6 bases outside the gene matches. The CDR3 consists of 15 residues. The germline V gene has CDR1 MNHEY and CDR2 SVGAGI. CDR3: CASSPGQGYNQPQHF. The CDR3 DNA reads as TGTGCCAGCAGCCCGGGACAGGGCTACAATCAGCCCCAGCATTTT.

The chain recombines TRBV24-1 with TRBJ1-4; D ambiguous. The CDR3 extends over 17 amino acids. Germline CDR1 and CDR2: KGHDR and SFDVKD. V was trimmed by 4 bases and J by 0 bases, leaving 14 bases between them. The CDR3 reads CATSDPNEITTNEKLFF. CDR3 DNA: TGTGCCACCAGTGACCCTAACGAAATTACAACTAATGAAAAACTGTTTTTT.